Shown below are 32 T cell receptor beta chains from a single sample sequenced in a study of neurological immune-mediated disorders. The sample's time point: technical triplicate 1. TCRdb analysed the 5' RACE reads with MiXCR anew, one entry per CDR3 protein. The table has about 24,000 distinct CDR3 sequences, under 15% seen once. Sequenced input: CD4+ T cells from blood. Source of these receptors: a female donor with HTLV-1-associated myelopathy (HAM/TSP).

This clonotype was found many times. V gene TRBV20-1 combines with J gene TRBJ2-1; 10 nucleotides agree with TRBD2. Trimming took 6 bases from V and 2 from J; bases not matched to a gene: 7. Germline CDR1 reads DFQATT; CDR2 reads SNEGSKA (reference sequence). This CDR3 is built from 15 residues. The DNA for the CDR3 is TGCAGTGCAAGCGGGGGGGCTTTTGCCTACAATGAGCAGTTCTTC. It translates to CSASGGAFAYNEQFF.

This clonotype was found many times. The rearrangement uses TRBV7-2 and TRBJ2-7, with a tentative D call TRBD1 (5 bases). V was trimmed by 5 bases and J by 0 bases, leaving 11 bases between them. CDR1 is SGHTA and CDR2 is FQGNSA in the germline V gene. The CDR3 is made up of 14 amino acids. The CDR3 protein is CASSPQGASYEQYF. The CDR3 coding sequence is TGTGCCAGCAGCCCCCAAGGGGCCTCCTACGAGCAGTACTTC. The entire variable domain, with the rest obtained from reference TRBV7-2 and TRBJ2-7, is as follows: GAGVSQSPSNKVTEKGKDVELRCDPISGHTALYWYRQSLGQGLEFLIYFQGNSAPDKSGLPSDRFSAERTGGSVSTLTIQRTQQEDSAVYLCASSPQGASYEQYFGPGTRLTVT.

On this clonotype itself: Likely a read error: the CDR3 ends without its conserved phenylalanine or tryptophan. The DNA for the CDR3 is TGTGCCACCAGTGAACTTACCGGGACTAGCGGAATCACAGATACACAGTATGTT. It yields the protein CATSELTGTSGITDTQYV. The chain uses TRBV24-1 and TRBJ2-3; 11 bases fit TRBD2. Per germline, CDR1 KGHDR and CDR2 SFDVKD. The CDR3 is 18 residues long.

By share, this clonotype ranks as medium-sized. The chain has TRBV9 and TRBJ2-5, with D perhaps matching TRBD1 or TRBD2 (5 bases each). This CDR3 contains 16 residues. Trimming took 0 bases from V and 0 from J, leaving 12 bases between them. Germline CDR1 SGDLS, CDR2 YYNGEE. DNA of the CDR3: TGTGCCAGCAGCGTAGACGGGACCGGGCACCAAGAGACCCAGTACTTC. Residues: CASSVDGTGHQETQYF.

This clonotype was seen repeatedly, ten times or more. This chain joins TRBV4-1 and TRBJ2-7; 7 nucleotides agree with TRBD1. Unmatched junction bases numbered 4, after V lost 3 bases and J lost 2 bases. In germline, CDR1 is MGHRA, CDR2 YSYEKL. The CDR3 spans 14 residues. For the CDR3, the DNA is TGCGCCAGCAGCCACCCCGGACAGGCCTACGAGCAGTACTTC. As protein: CASSHPGQAYEQYF.

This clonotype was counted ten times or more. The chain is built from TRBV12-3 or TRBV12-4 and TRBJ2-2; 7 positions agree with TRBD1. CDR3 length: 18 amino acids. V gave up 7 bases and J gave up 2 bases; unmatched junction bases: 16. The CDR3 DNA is TGTGCCAGCACCCTTAGTTATGGCAGGGGGTCTAACACCGGGGAGCTGTTTTTT. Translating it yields CASTLSYGRGSNTGELFF.

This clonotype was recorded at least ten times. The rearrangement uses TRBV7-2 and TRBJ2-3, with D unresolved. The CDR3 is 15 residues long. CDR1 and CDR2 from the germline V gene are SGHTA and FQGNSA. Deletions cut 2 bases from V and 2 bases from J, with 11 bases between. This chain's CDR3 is CASSLWRTFTDTQYF. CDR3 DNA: TGTGCCAGCAGCTTATGGCGGACCTTCACAGATACGCAGTATTTT.

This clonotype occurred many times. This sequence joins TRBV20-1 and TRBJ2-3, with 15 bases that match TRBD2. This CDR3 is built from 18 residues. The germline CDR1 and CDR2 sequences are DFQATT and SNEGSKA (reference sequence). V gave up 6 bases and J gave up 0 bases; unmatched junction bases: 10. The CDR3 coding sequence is TGCAGTGCGAACGCCCCGGGACTAGCGGGAGGCAGCACAGATACGCAGTATTTT. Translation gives CSANAPGLAGGSTDTQYF.

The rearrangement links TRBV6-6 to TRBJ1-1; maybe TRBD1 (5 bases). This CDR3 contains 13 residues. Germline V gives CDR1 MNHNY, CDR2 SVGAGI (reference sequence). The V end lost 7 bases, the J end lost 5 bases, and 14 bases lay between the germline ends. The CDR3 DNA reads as TGTGCCAGCACTTTCCCCCAGGGAACTGAAGCTTTCTTT. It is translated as CASTFPQGTEAFF.

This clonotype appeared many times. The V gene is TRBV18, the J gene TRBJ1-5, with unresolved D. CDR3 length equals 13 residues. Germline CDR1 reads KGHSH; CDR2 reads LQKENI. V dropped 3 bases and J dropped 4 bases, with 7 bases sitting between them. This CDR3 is CASSPALNQPQHF. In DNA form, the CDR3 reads TGTGCCAGCTCACCCGCCCTAAATCAGCCCCAGCATTTT. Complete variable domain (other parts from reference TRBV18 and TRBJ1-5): NAGVMQNPRHLVRRRGQEARLRCSPMKGHSHVYWYRQLPEEGLKFMVYLQKENIIDESGMPKERFSAEFPKEGPSILRIQQVVRGDSAAYFCASSPALNQPQHFGDGTRLSIL.

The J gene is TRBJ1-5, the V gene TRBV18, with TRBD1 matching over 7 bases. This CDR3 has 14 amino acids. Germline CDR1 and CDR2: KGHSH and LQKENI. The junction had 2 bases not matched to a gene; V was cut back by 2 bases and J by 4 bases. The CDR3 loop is CASSPRDRNQPQHF. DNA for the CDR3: TGTGCCAGCTCACCAAGGGACAGAAATCAGCCCCAGCATTTT.

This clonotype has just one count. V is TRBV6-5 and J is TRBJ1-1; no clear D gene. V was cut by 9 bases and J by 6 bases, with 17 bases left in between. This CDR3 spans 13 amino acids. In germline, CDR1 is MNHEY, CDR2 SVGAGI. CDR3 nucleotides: TGTGCCAGTTTTAACGGCCTGGGCGCTGAAGCTTTCTTT. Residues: CASFNGLGAEAFF.

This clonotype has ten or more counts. CDR3 in amino acids: CASSLTSGRADTQYF. CDR3 DNA: TGTGCCAGCAGCTTGACTAGCGGGAGGGCAGATACGCAGTATTTT. V gene TRBV7-2 combines with J gene TRBJ2-3; 14 nucleotides agree with TRBD2. Germline V gene sequence: CDR1 SGHTA, CDR2 FQGNSA. CDR3 length equals 15 residues. With V trimmed by 3 bases and J by 4 bases, 0 bases remained unmatched.

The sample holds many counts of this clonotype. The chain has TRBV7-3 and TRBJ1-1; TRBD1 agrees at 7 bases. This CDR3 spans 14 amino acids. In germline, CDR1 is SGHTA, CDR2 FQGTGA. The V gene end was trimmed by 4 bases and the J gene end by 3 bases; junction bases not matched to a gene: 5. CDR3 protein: CASSSGTEHTEAFF. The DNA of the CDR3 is TGTGCCAGCAGCTCTGGGACAGAACACACTGAAGCTTTCTTT.

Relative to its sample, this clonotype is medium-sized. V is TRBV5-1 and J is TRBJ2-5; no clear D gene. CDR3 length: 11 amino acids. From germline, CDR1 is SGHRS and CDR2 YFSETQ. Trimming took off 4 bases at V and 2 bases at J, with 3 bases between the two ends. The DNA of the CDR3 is TGCGCCAGCAGCCTGCAAGAGACCCAGTACTTC. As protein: CASSLQETQYF.

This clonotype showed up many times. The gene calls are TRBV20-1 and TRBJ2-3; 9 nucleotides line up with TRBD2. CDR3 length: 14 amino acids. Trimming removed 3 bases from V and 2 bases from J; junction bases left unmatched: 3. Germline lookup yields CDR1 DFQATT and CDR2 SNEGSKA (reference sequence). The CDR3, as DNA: TGCAGTGCTAGGGCGGGGGGGCTCACAGATACGCAGTATTTT. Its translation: CSARAGGLTDTQYF.

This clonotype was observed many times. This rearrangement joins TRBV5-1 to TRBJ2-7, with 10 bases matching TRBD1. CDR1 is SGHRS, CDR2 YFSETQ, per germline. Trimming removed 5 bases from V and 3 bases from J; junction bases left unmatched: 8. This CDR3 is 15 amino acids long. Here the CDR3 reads CASRQMGDRGYEQYF. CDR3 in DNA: TGCGCCAGCAGGCAAATGGGGGACAGGGGCTACGAGCAGTACTTC. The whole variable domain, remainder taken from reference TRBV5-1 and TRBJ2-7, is KAGVTQTPRYLIKTRGQQVTLSCSPISGHRSVSWYQQTPGQGLQFLFEYFSETQRNKGNFPGRFSGRQFSNSRSEMNVSTLELGDSALYLCASRQMGDRGYEQYFGPGTRLTVT.

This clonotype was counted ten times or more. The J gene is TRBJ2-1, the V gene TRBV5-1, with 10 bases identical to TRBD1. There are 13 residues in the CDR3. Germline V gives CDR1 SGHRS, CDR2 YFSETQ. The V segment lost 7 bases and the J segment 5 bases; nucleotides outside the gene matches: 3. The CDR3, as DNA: TGCGCCAGCTCGGACAGGGGGGACAATGAGCAGTTCTTC. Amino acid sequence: CASSDRGDNEQFF.

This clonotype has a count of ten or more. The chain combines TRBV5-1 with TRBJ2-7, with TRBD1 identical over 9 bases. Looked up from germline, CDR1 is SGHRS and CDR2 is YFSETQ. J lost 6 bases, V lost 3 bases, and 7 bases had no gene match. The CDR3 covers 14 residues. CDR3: CASSYTGTGTEQYF. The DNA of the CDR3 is TGCGCCAGCAGCTACACCGGGACAGGGACCGAGCAGTACTTC. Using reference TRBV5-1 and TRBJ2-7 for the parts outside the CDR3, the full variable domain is KAGVTQTPRYLIKTRGQQVTLSCSPISGHRSVSWYQQTPGQGLQFLFEYFSETQRNKGNFPGRFSGRQFSNSRSEMNVSTLELGDSALYLCASSYTGTGTEQYFGPGTRLTVT.

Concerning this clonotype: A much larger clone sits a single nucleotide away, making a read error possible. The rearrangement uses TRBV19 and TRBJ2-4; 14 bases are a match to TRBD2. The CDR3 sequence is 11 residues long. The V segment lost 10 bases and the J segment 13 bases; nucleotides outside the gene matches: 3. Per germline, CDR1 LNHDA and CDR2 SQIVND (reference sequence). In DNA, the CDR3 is TGTGCCAATGGACTAGCGGGAGGCCAGTACTTC. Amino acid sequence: CANGLAGGQYF.

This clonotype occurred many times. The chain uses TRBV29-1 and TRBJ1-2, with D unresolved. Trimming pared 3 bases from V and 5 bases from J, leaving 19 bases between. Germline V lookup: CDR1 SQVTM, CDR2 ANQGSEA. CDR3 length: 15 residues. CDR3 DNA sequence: TGCAGCGTTGATGACGCCGGCAGGTCGGGTTATGGCTACACCTTC. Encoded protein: CSVDDAGRSGYGYTF.

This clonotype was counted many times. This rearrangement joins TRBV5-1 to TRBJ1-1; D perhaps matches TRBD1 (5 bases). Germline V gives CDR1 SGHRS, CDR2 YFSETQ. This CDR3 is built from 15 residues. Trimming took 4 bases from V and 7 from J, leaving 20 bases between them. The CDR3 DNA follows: TGCGCCAGCAGCAAGGATGGGAATTGGGGCGGTGAAGCTTTCTTT. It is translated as CASSKDGNWGGEAFF. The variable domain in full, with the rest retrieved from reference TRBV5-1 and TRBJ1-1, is KAGVTQTPRYLIKTRGQQVTLSCSPISGHRSVSWYQQTPGQGLQFLFEYFSETQRNKGNFPGRFSGRQFSNSRSEMNVSTLELGDSALYLCASSKDGNWGGEAFFGQGTRLTVV.

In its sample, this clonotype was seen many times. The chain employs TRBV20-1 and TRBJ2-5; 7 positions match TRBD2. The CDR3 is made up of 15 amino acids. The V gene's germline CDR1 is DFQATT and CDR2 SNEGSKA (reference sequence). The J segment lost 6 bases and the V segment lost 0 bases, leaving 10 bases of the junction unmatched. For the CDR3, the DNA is TGCAGTGCTAGAGATCTGGGCGGGAGAGTCCAGACCCAGTACTTC. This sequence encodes CSARDLGGRVQTQYF.

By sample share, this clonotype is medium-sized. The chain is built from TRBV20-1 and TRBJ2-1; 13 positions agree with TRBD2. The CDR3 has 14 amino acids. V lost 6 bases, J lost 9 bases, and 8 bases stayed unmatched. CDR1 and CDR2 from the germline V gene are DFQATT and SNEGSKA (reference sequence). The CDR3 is CSAQTSGRRSEQFF. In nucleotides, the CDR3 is TGCAGTGCGCAGACTAGCGGGAGGCGGAGTGAGCAGTTCTTC.

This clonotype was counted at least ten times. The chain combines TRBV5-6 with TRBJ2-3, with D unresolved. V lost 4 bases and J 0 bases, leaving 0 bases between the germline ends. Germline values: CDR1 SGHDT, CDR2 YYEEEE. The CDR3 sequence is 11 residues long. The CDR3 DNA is TGTGCCAGCAGCAGCACAGATACGCAGTATTTT. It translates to CASSSTDTQYF.

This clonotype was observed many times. The CDR3 is CASSTGPESYNEQFF. For the CDR3, the DNA is TGCGCCAGCAGCACCGGGCCCGAGTCCTACAATGAGCAGTTCTTC. This chain uses TRBV5-1 with TRBJ2-1; D unclear. Trimming removed 4 bases from V and 1 base from J, with 12 bases in between. This CDR3 comprises 15 residues. CDR1 SGHRS and CDR2 YFSETQ come from the germline V gene.

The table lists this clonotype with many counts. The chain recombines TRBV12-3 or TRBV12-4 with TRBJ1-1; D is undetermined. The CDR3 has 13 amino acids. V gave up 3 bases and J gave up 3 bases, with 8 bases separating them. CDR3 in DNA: TGTGCCAGCAGTTTCAGCGAAGACACTGAAGCTTTCTTT. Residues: CASSFSEDTEAFF.

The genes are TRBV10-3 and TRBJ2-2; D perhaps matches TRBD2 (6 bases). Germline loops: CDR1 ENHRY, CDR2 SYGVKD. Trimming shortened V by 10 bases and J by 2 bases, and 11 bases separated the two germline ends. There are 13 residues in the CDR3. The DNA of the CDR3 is TGTGCCACATCGGGACTTAACACCGGGGAGCTGTTTTTT. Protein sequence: CATSGLNTGELFF.

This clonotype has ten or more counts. The CDR3, as DNA: TGTGCCAGCAGTCCAAGGACAGGGGTTATGAACACTGAAGCTTTCTTT. Amino acids: CASSPRTGVMNTEAFF. This chain uses TRBV27 with TRBJ1-1, with 9 bases identical to TRBD1. Germline V lookup: CDR1 MNHEY, CDR2 SMNVEV (reference sequence). The CDR3 sequence is 16 residues long. V shed 5 bases and J 0 bases; nucleotides not matched to a gene: 7.

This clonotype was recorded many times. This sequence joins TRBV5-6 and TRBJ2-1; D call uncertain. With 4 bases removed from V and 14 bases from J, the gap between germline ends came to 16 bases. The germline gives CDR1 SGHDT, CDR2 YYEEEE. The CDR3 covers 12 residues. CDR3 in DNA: TGTGCCAGCAGCACCCCGGCCGGAAAGGAGTTCTTC. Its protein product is CASSTPAGKEFF.

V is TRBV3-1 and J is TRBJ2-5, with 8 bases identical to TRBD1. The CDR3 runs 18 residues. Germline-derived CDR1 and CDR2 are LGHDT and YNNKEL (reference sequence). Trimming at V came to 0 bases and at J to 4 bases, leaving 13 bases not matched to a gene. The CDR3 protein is CASSQDRRQGALLETQYF. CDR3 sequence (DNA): TGTGCCAGCAGCCAAGATCGCCGGCAGGGGGCCCTGCTAGAGACCCAGTACTTC.

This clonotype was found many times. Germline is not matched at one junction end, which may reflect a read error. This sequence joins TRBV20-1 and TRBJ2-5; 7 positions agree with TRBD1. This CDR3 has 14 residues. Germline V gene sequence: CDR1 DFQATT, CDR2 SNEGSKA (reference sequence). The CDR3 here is CSAGEGARAETQYF. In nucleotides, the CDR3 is TGCAGTGCTGGAGAGGGGGCGCGGGCTGAGACCCAGTACTTC.